This entry lists 18 T cell receptor beta chains sequenced from one sample in a study of early T cells in non-severe SARS-CoV-2 infection (dated by TCRdb to about 2021). Library creation used 5' RACE. TCRdb shows the sequencer as NextSeq 500. TCRdb redid the processing of the public reads, applying fastp at Q25 and MiXCR, and retained in-frame beta chains. Duplicate CDR3 protein sequences are folded into a single record with the most common DNA and genes. The sample data list 40,000 to 45,000 distinct CDR3 sequences, and approximately 5.9% of these were observed just once. The ten largest clones take up about 8% of the sample. Sequenced here: whole blood, sampled at baseline. These receptors were collected from an adult who was a healthcare worker with PCR-confirmed SARS-CoV-2 infection or an uninfected control (not recorded which).

This clonotype was counted a few times. The chain uses TRBV29-1 and TRBJ1-3; D perhaps matches TRBD1 (5 bases). The CDR3 is 12 residues long. Per the germline V gene, CDR1 is SQVTM and CDR2 is ANQGSEA. V was shortened by 4 bases and J by 4 bases, with 8 bases between the two germline ends. The CDR3 protein is CSVVGEGNTIYF. CDR3 nucleotides: TGCAGCGTTGTAGGGGAAGGAAACACCATATATTTT.

This clonotype came up many times. The CDR3: CARREIGSDTQYF. In DNA, the CDR3 is TGTGCCAGGCGGGAGATAGGGTCAGATACGCAGTATTTT. The rearrangement links TRBV2 to TRBJ2-3; 7 bases are a match to TRBD2. With 9 bases clipped from V and 4 bases from J, the junction kept 7 bases outside the gene matches. Germline values: CDR1 SNHLY, CDR2 FYNNEI. The length of the CDR3 is 13 residues.

This clonotype turned up a few times. The chain links TRBV3-1 to TRBJ2-3, with D unresolved. This CDR3 contains 14 residues. V gave up 0 bases and J gave up 3 bases, with 7 bases separating them. CDR1 LGHDT and CDR2 YNNKEL come from the germline V gene (reference sequence). The CDR3 sequence: CASSQDLGTDTQYF. The CDR3 region has the DNA TGTGCCAGCAGCCAAGATTTAGGGACAGATACGCAGTATTTT.

This clonotype was seen many times. The chain uses TRBV5-1 and TRBJ2-1, with 8 bases that match TRBD2. Germline CDR1 and CDR2: SGHRS and YFSETQ. With V trimmed by 3 bases and J by 1 base, 3 bases remained unmatched. The CDR3 runs to 15 residues. DNA of the CDR3: TGCGCCAGCAGCTCCATAGCGGGGTCCTACAATGAGCAGTTCTTC. As protein: CASSSIAGSYNEQFF.

The J gene is TRBJ2-2, the V gene TRBV3-1; D not resolved. V was shortened by 0 bases and J by 8 bases, with 4 bases between the two germline ends. This CDR3 has 12 residues. The germline CDR1 and CDR2 sequences are LGHDT and YNNKEL (reference sequence). The CDR3 protein is CASSQEWGELFF. CDR3 DNA sequence: TGTGCCAGCAGCCAAGAATGGGGGGAGCTGTTTTTT.

This clonotype is labeled medium-sized. The rearrangement links TRBV5-6 to TRBJ2-1; possibly TRBD1 for D (5 bases). The germline V gene encodes CDR1 SGHDT and CDR2 YYEEEE. The V end lost 2 bases, the J end lost 10 bases, and 7 bases lay between the germline ends. CDR3 length: 11 residues. CDR3 coding DNA: TGTGCCAGCAGCTTCGACAGAGAGCAGTTCTTC. It encodes CASSFDREQFF.

The rearrangement links TRBV4-3 to TRBJ1-4; unclear D gene. Looked up from germline, CDR1 is LGHNA and CDR2 is YSLEER. The CDR3 length is 15 residues. V was clipped by 0 bases and J by 3 bases, with 8 bases between them. Written as DNA, the CDR3 is TGCGCCAGCAGCCAAGATCTCGGGGCTAATGAAAAACTGTTTTTT. This translates into CASSQDLGANEKLFF.

This clonotype has a count of ten or more. The chain is built from TRBV28 and TRBJ2-6, with D unresolved. The germline V and J ends were trimmed by 6 bases and 0 bases, with 9 bases remaining between them. Germline values: CDR1 MDHEN, CDR2 SYDVKM. This CDR3 has 15 amino acids. CDR3 coding DNA: TGTGCCAGCAGGATCGGTAGCTCTGGGGCCAACGTCCTGACTTTC. It encodes CASRIGSSGANVLTF.

The V and J genes are TRBV7-3 and TRBJ2-1; TRBD1 is a possible D gene (5 bases). Looked up from germline, CDR1 is SGHTA and CDR2 is FQGTGA. This CDR3 is built from 12 residues. This chain's CDR3 is CVSSDSLNEQFF. The CDR3 DNA reads as TGTGTGAGCAGCGACAGCCTCAATGAGCAGTTCTTC.

In its sample, this clonotype was seen a few times. The chain couples TRBV28 to TRBJ1-6; D unclear. The germline V gene encodes CDR1 MDHEN and CDR2 SYDVKM. V dropped 1 base and J dropped 0 bases, with 7 bases sitting between them. This CDR3 spans 16 amino acids. The CDR3 nucleotides read TGTGCCAGCAGTTTATATCGGAGCTCCTATAATTCACCCCTCCACTTT. Its protein product is CASSLYRSSYNSPLHF.

This clonotype was picked up many times. The rearrangement links TRBV2 to TRBJ1-1; 9 bases are a match to TRBD1. With 0 bases clipped from V and 6 bases from J, the junction kept 8 bases outside the gene matches. This CDR3 is 16 amino acids long. Germline V gene lookup returns CDR1 SNHLY and CDR2 FYNNEI. CDR3 sequence: CASSEAQPGQGAEAFF. In nucleotides, the CDR3 is TGTGCCAGCAGTGAAGCCCAACCGGGACAGGGAGCTGAAGCTTTCTTT. Variable domain in full (rest from reference TRBV2 and TRBJ1-1): EPEVTQTPSHQVTQMGQEVILRCVPISNHLYFYWYRQILGQKVEFLVSFYNNEISEKSEIFDDQFSVERPDGSNFTLKIRSTKLEDSAMYFCASSEAQPGQGAEAFFGQGTRLTVV.

This chain joins TRBV7-9 and TRBJ1-1, with D possibly TRBD1 on 6 matching bases. Germline CDR1 is SEHNR and CDR2 is FQNEAQ (reference sequence). This CDR3 is 16 amino acids long. The V end was cut by 0 bases, the J end by 4 bases, with 15 bases between. CDR3 DNA sequence: TGTGCCAGCAGCTTAGCTACCGCAGGGGTTGGCACTGAAGCTTTCTTT. Protein product: CASSLATAGVGTEAFF.

This clonotype showed up many times. The chain uses TRBV7-6 and TRBJ2-1; 7 bases line up with TRBD1. V shed 5 bases and J 7 bases; nucleotides not matched to a gene: 8. Germline CDR1 reads SGHVS; CDR2 reads FNYEAQ. The CDR3 runs 14 residues. CDR3 amino acids: CASSPHLTGNEQFF. The DNA of the CDR3 is TGTGCCAGCAGCCCGCACCTGACAGGGAATGAGCAGTTCTTC.

This clonotype was detected ten times or more. This rearrangement joins TRBV20-1 to TRBJ1-5; TRBD1 aligns across 7 bases. The CDR3 consists of 14 residues. Germline V gives CDR1 DFQATT, CDR2 SNEGSKA (reference sequence). After removal of 2 bases from V and 7 bases from J, the junction contained 8 bases not matched to a gene. The CDR3 here is CSARPGQGGQPQHF. CDR3 DNA sequence: TGCAGTGCTAGACCAGGGCAGGGGGGACAGCCCCAGCATTTT.

This clonotype is labeled medium-sized. V is TRBV6-6 and J is TRBJ2-5, with TRBD2 matching 9 bases. Germline-derived CDR1 and CDR2 are MNHNY and SVGAGI (reference sequence). Trimming cost V 4 bases and J 2 bases; bases outside gene matches: 2. The CDR3 totals 14 residues. CDR3: CASSSTSGQETQYF. The DNA for the CDR3 is TGTGCCAGCAGTTCTACTAGCGGGCAAGAGACCCAGTACTTC.

This clonotype was picked up many times. The chain links TRBV28 to TRBJ2-7; possibly TRBD2 for D (7 bases). The CDR3 is 15 amino acids. Trimming removed 2 bases from V and 5 bases from J, with 16 bases in between. Germline V CDR1 and CDR2: MDHEN, SYDVKM. The CDR3 coding sequence is TGTGCCAGCAGTTTAGGCGGGGGCCGAAAAAACGAGCAGTACTTC. Protein: CASSLGGGRKNEQYF.

This clonotype was seen repeatedly, ten times or more. The chain joins TRBV27 to TRBJ1-6, with 8 bases matching TRBD1. The J segment lost 2 bases and the V segment lost 8 bases, leaving 17 bases of the junction unmatched. In germline, CDR1 is MNHEY, CDR2 SMNVEV (reference sequence). CDR3 length: 19 amino acids. The DNA of the CDR3 is TGTGCCAGCTGCCAACGGACAGGGCGCTCTGATGCCTATAATTCACCCCTCCACTTT. It codes for CASCQRTGRSDAYNSPLHF.

This clonotype showed up many times. The chain recombines TRBV24-1 with TRBJ1-2; TRBD1 matches at 9 bases. V trimming: 11 bases; J trimming: 1 base; junction bases outside the gene matches: 10. This CDR3 region has 15 residues. CDR1 is KGHDR, CDR2 SFDVKD, per germline. CDR3 sequence reads: CAISAGQGLNYGYTF. CDR3 bases: TGTGCCATCTCCGCGGGACAGGGACTTAACTATGGCTACACCTTC.